The 20 T cell receptor beta chains below all came from one sample that was sequenced in a study of shared clonotypes between healthy human individuals. The repertoire was sequenced with immunoSEQ multiplex PCR; TCRdb's copy has only in-frame clones and lacks some. The data contain roughly 2.5 million clones, more than 90% of them singletons. Sequenced material: naive CD4+ T cells sorted from blood. Subset meaning: CD45RA+ positively selected. These receptors were obtained from a man younger than 35 in good health.

J is TRBJ1-5 and V is TRBV19; tentative D call: TRBD1 (6 bases). Germline V gene data show CDR1 as LNHDA and CDR2 as SQIVND (reference sequence). V lost 1 base and J 10 bases, leaving 17 bases between the germline ends. The CDR3 length is 15 residues. Written as DNA, the CDR3 is TGTGCCAGTAGTATAGTGGGGACATCCCTCCAACCCCAGCATTTT. It codes for CASSIVGTSLQPQHF.

To note about this clone: The identical CDR3 is also encoded by other nucleotide sequences in the sample. V and J are TRBV6-5 and TRBJ2-7, with D possibly TRBD1 on 7 matching bases. Trimming left V 6 bases short and J 0 bases short, with 9 bases between. The CDR3 consists of 13 residues. Germline V gene data show CDR1 as MNHEY and CDR2 as SVGAGI. CDR3 bases: TGTGCCAGCAGCCAGGGGGGCTCCTACGAGCAGTACTTC. This gives the protein CASSQGGSYEQYF.

The J gene is TRBJ2-5, the V gene TRBV4-1; 9 bases fit TRBD2. The CDR3 sequence is 15 residues long. CDR1 MGHRA and CDR2 YSYEKL come from the germline V gene. J gave up 4 bases and V 3 bases, and 6 bases lay outside the gene matches. CDR3 residues: CASSQGGSGRETQYF. The CDR3 DNA reads TGCGCCAGCAGCCAGGGGGGTAGCGGGAGAGAGACCCAGTACTTC.

In this sample, this clone turned up once. The rearrangement uses TRBV25-1 and TRBJ1-2, with D possibly matching TRBD1 (5 bases). Germline CDR1 reads MGHDK; CDR2 reads SYGVNS. V gave up 2 bases and J gave up 7 bases, with 11 bases separating them. The CDR3 is made up of 13 amino acids. The CDR3 region is CASSEGGKGGYTF. CDR3 nucleotide sequence: TGTGCCAGCAGTGAAGGGGGAAAGGGTGGCTACACCTTC.

This clone was observed once. The chain links TRBV20-1 to TRBJ1-2; D perhaps matches TRBD1 (5 bases). Germline V CDR1 and CDR2: DFQATT, SNEGSKA (reference sequence). The CDR3 totals 11 residues. The CDR3 loop reads CRPGHAYGYTF. The CDR3 coding sequence is TGCAGGCCGGGGCACGCTTATGGCTACACCTTC.

The V and J genes are TRBV10-3 and TRBJ2-7, with 8 positions matching TRBD1. CDR1 and CDR2 (germline): ENHRY, SYGVKD. The CDR3 covers 15 residues. V gave up 6 bases and J gave up 0 bases; unmatched junction bases: 7. Here the CDR3 DNA reads TGTGCCATCAGGCCGGGACAGGAAAGCTCCTACGAGCAGTACTTC. It encodes CAIRPGQESSYEQYF.

This rearrangement joins TRBV9 to TRBJ1-1; 7 bases agree with TRBD1. Germline V gene lookup returns CDR1 SGDLS and CDR2 YYNGEE. The length of the CDR3 is 14 residues. Trimming cost V 3 bases and J 2 bases; bases outside gene matches: 4. In DNA form, the CDR3 reads TGTGCCAGCAGCGAGGGACAGCCAAACACTGAAGCTTTCTTT. This sequence encodes CASSEGQPNTEAFF.

The chain combines TRBV4-1 with TRBJ2-6; D remains ambiguous. The CDR3 extends over 15 amino acids. CDR1 is MGHRA and CDR2 is YSYEKL in the germline V gene. V was trimmed by 2 bases and J by 0 bases, leaving 5 bases between them. The CDR3 nucleotides are TGCGCCAGCAGCCAACGGTTCTCTGGGGCCAACGTCCTGACTTTC. Translated: CASSQRFSGANVLTF.

A word on this clone: Distinct nucleotide sequences in the sample also encode this CDR3. The rearrangement joins TRBV11-2 to TRBJ2-7; D not certain. There are 11 residues in the CDR3. The V end was cut by 3 bases, the J end by 1 base, with 1 base between. Per germline, CDR1 SGHAT and CDR2 FQNNGV. The CDR3 DNA reads as TGTGCCAGCAGCTTTTCCTACGAGCAGTACTTC. Residues: CASSFSYEQYF.

V is TRBV6-4 and J is TRBJ1-2; 9 bases match TRBD1. V was pared by 5 bases and J by 8 bases, with 12 bases of the junction left unmatched. This CDR3 spans 15 amino acids. Germline CDR1 reads MRHNA; CDR2 reads SNTAGT. The CDR3 region is CASSMGTGNSGGYTF. DNA for the CDR3: TGTGCCAGCAGTATGGGGACAGGGAACAGTGGAGGCTACACCTTC.

J is TRBJ2-2 and V is TRBV10-3; no firm D call. Germline V gives CDR1 ENHRY, CDR2 SYGVKD. This CDR3 has 13 amino acids. V was pared by 10 bases and J by 4 bases, with 13 bases between. The CDR3, as DNA: TGTGCCAACGCCCGGCGCGGCACCGGGGAGCTGTTTTTT. Protein product: CANARRGTGELFF.

The rearrangement links TRBV5-1 to TRBJ1-3; 7 bases match TRBD1. In germline, CDR1 is SGHRS, CDR2 YFSETQ. The CDR3 is 17 amino acids. Trimming took 0 bases from V and 1 from J; bases not matched to a gene: 7. The CDR3 loop is CASSLVQGEGSGNTIYF. CDR3 DNA: TGCGCCAGCAGCTTGGTCCAGGGGGAAGGGTCTGGAAACACCATATATTTT.

The chain employs TRBV7-2 and TRBJ2-1; D gene ambiguous. The V end was cut by 5 bases, the J end by 5 bases, with 13 bases between. The CDR3 sequence is 14 residues long. Germline CDR1 SGHTA, CDR2 FQGNSA. CDR3 residues: CASSAYGPHNEQFF. CDR3 coding DNA: TGTGCCAGCAGCGCGTACGGGCCTCACAATGAGCAGTTCTTC.

With regard to this clone: This CDR3 is also generated by other DNA sequences in the sample. Here the CDR3 reads CASSVEVNTEAFF. The CDR3 nucleotides are TGTGCCAGCAGCGTAGAGGTGAACACTGAAGCTTTCTTT. This chain links TRBV9 with TRBJ1-1; unclear D gene. Germline values: CDR1 SGDLS, CDR2 YYNGEE. The CDR3 spans 13 residues. The V gene lost 0 bases and the J gene lost 0 bases, with 3 bases spanning the gap.

In its sample, this clone was seen a few times. The same CDR3 also results from other DNA sequences found in this sample. This chain uses TRBV18 with TRBJ2-5; no clear D. The CDR3 totals 11 residues. Trimming removed 5 bases from V and 2 bases from J, with 3 bases in between. Germline CDR1 KGHSH, CDR2 LQKENI. CDR3 residues: CASSAQETQYF. The CDR3 DNA reads TGTGCCAGCTCAGCACAAGAGACCCAGTACTTC.

The rearrangement links TRBV5-4 to TRBJ1-5, with a tentative D call TRBD1 (5 bases). Trimming took off 0 bases at V and 5 bases at J, with 9 bases between the two ends. The CDR3 is 14 residues long. Germline V gene sequence: CDR1 SGHNT, CDR2 YYREEE (reference sequence). Here the CDR3 reads CASSLGGVDQPQHF. Here the CDR3 DNA reads TGTGCCAGCAGCTTGGGGGGGGTGGATCAGCCCCAGCATTTT.

V gene TRBV7-2 combines with J gene TRBJ2-7; 8 nucleotides agree with TRBD1. The CDR3 sequence is 14 residues long. Trimming at V came to 5 bases and at J to 2 bases, leaving 5 bases not matched to a gene. The germline V gene encodes CDR1 SGHTA and CDR2 FQGNSA. The CDR3 sequence: CASSMRTGTYEQYF. The CDR3 DNA sequence: TGTGCCAGCAGCATGAGGACAGGGACCTACGAGCAGTACTTC. Variable domain in full (rest from reference TRBV7-2 and TRBJ2-7): GAGVSQSPSNKVTEKGKDVELRCDPISGHTALYWYRQSLGQGLEFLIYFQGNSAPDKSGLPSDRFSAERTGGSVSTLTIQRTQQEDSAVYLCASSMRTGTYEQYFGPGTRLTVT.

In regard to this clone: In the same sample, other DNA sequences code for this CDR3. V is TRBV7-2 and J is TRBJ2-3, with D unresolved. CDR3 length equals 12 residues. Trimming removed 2 bases at V and 2 bases at J, with 2 bases between. Germline loops: CDR1 SGHTA, CDR2 FQGNSA. The CDR3 loop is CASSLYTDTQYF. The CDR3 DNA follows: TGTGCCAGCAGCTTATACACAGATACGCAGTATTTT.

This chain's CDR3 is CASSQGERTGGEKLFF. The DNA of the CDR3 is TGTGCCAGCAGCCAAGGTGAAAGGACAGGGGGTGAAAAACTGTTTTTT. The chain combines TRBV14 with TRBJ1-4; 10 bases fit TRBD1. Trimming cost V 1 base and J 7 bases; bases outside gene matches: 6. Germline V CDR1 and CDR2: SGHDN, FVKESK. This CDR3 has 16 amino acids. The variable domain in full, completed from reference TRBV14 and TRBJ1-4, reads EAGVTQFPSHSVIEKGQTVTLRCDPISGHDNLYWYRRVMGKEIKFLLHFVKESKQDESGMPNNRFLAERTGGTYSTLKVQPAELEDSGVYFCASSQGERTGGEKLFFGSGTQLSVL.

The chain has TRBV7-9 and TRBJ2-5; 7 bases line up with TRBD2. The CDR3 is made up of 17 amino acids. The trim removed 1 base at V and 2 bases at J, leaving 10 bases unmatched. Germline loops: CDR1 SEHNR, CDR2 FQNEAQ (reference sequence). The CDR3 spells CASSLGRLADSQETQYF. The CDR3 DNA is TGTGCCAGCAGCTTAGGTAGGCTAGCGGATTCTCAAGAGACCCAGTACTTC.